The clone carrying this T cell receptor (beta chain) was recorded many times. The repertoire was sequenced with immunoSEQ multiplex PCR; TCRdb's copy has only in-frame clones and lacks some. The table has about 53,000 clones, 70% to 90% seen once. The germline CDR1 and CDR2 sequences are MNHEY and SMNVEV (reference sequence). Trimming left V 5 bases short and J 1 base short, with 12 bases between. The length of the CDR3 is 14 residues. This entry belongs to a study of technical replicates of blood from a few donors. The V call is TRBV27, the J call TRBJ2-7; possible D gene TRBD1, 6 bases. The receptor's source is a human donor in good health. Some clones in this sample may be carry-over from other donors' samples. Sequencing used PBMCs. CDR3 amino acids: CASSVEQGSYEQYF. CDR3 in DNA: TGTGCCAGCAGTGTCGAACAGGGTTCCTACGAGCAGTACTTC.